The present TCR beta chain was sequenced within a study of cytomegalovirus exposure and HLA in healthy donors. Turning to the study itself: Tens of millions of unique TCR sequences came from HLA-typed donors in an early release. The study's findings and limits: TRBV6-2, TRBV6-3 and other indistinguishable V segments were excluded. Accurate prediction of HLA-A and HLA-B alleles (for most subjects) was reportedly achieved from TCR beta sequences. Earlier analysis found most TCR beta V segments productive about 87% or about 30% of the time.

The primer mix had 60 Vbeta and 13 Jbeta primers. Profiled with immunoSEQ multiplex PCR; TCRdb holds only in-frame clones, not every one. In total, the table holds tens of thousands of clones. This CDR3 contains 18 residues. V dropped 2 bases and J dropped 5; count of bases not matched to a gene: 11. Germline assignment: CDR1 SGHTA and CDR2 FQGNSA. On this clone: Antigen specificity is unknown.

V gene TRBV7-2 combines with J gene TRBJ2-2; 10 nucleotides match TRBD1. The receptor comes from a female donor in good health and CMV-seronegative. Sequencing was carried out using PBMCs. CDR3 amino acids: CASSLSRRTGGSTGELFF. CDR3 DNA sequence: TGTGCCAGCAGCTTAAGCCGAAGGACAGGGGGTAGTACCGGGGAGCTGTTTTTT.